The rows below give T cell receptor beta chains drawn from one sample of a study of blood T cells in healthy people across ages. A single record per CDR3 protein comes from TCRdb applying MiXCR to the 5' RACE reads. The sample holds about 1.5 million distinct CDR3 sequences, roughly 43% seen once. Sequenced material: blood. All receptors derive from a woman aged 18-35 years in good health. CDR3s include the opening cysteine and the closing phenylalanine or tryptophan. Fields, in order: clone size, D gene, J gene, V gene, CDR3 DNA, CDR3 protein. A D gene is named only where the DNA matches it firmly. Size tells how often a clone was seen (once, few, many) or the class of an expanded clone, and some rows leave it out.

size: few; D: -; J: TRBJ2-7; V: TRBV6-5; DNA: TGTGCCAGCTCTTCCGCTGGTGAGGCCCACCGCCTCGAGCAGTACTTC; CDR3: CASSSAGEAHRLEQYF
size: -; D: -; J: TRBJ2-7; V: TRBV20-1; DNA: TGCAGTGCTAATAGCAAGGTCGACGAGCAGTACTTC; CDR3: CSANSKVDEQYF
size: few; D: -; J: TRBJ2-3; V: TRBV20-1; DNA: TGCAGTGCTAGAGGAAAAACAGATACGCAGTATTTT; CDR3: CSARGKTDTQYF
size: -; D: TRBD1; J: TRBJ1-5; V: TRBV20-1; DNA: TGCAGTCCTAGACGGACAGGGGATCAGCCCCAGCATTTT; CDR3: CSPRRTGDQPQHF
size: few; D: -; J: TRBJ2-1; V: TRBV20-1; DNA: TGCAGTGCTAGAGATAGGGTGGGCTCCTACAATGAGCAGTTCTTC; CDR3: CSARDRVGSYNEQFF
size: -; D: -; J: TRBJ1-5; V: TRBV6-1; DNA: TGTGCCAGCAGTCCCCTTGGGCCCCAGCATTTT; CDR3: CASSPLGPQHF
size: -; D: TRBD1; J: TRBJ1-4; V: TRBV7-9; DNA: TGTGCCAGCAGCCCCAGGGGGAAACCGTTTTTT; CDR3: CASSPRGKPFF
size: few; D: TRBD1; J: TRBJ2-7; V: TRBV20-1; DNA: TGCAGTGCTAGGGTCAAGACAGGGGGCTACGAGCAGTACTTC; CDR3: CSARVKTGGYEQYF
size: few; D: -; J: TRBJ1-1; V: TRBV29-1; DNA: TGCAGCGCTCTGCCCGGGGTAATGAACACTGAAGCTTTCTTT; CDR3: CSALPGVMNTEAFF
size: -; D: -; J: TRBJ2-3; V: TRBV6-1; DNA: TGTGCCAGCAGCGCCGGGCGAACTAGCACAGATACGCAGTATTTT; CDR3: CASSAGRTSTDTQYF
size: few; D: TRBD1; J: TRBJ2-4; V: TRBV6-1; DNA: TGTGCCAGCGGACAGGCCAATCTAGCCAAAAACATTCAGTACTTC; CDR3: CASGQANLAKNIQYF
size: many; D: TRBD2; J: TRBJ2-1; V: TRBV20-1; DNA: TGCAGTGCTAGAGCCCCCTCAACTAGCGGGAGGGACAATGAGCAGTTCTTC; CDR3: CSARAPSTSGRDNEQFF
size: many; D: -; J: TRBJ2-1; V: TRBV7-8; DNA: TGTGCCAGCAGCTTAGTTGGGGGGCTCACCTACAATGAGCAGTTCTTC; CDR3: CASSLVGGLTYNEQFF
size: -; D: -; J: TRBJ2-3; V: TRBV4-2; DNA: TGTGCCAGCAGCCACGCAGGGGACAATACGCAGTATTTT; CDR3: CASSHAGDNTQYF
size: -; D: -; J: TRBJ1-1; V: TRBV5-1; DNA: TGCGCCAGCAGCCCCGTCGAGGGGGGCTTCACTGAAGCTTTCTTT; CDR3: CASSPVEGGFTEAFF
size: few; D: -; J: TRBJ2-1; V: TRBV20-1; DNA: TGCAGTGCTAGTGACCTGACCTACAATGAGCAGTTCTTC; CDR3: CSASDLTYNEQFF
size: -; D: TRBD2; J: TRBJ2-1; V: TRBV9; DNA: TGTGCCAGCAGCCCTCGAGCGGGACCTCCCCTATACAATGAGCAGTTCTTC; CDR3: CASSPRAGPPLYNEQFF
size: -; D: -; J: TRBJ2-3; V: TRBV5-1; DNA: TGCGCCAGCAGCTTGGCCGGCCAAGGGGATACGCAGTATTTT; CDR3: CASSLAGQGDTQYF
size: -; D: -; J: TRBJ2-1; V: TRBV4-3; DNA: TGCGCCAGCAGCCAGCTACTGATTAGCTCCTACAATGAGCAGTTCTTC; CDR3: CASSQLLISSYNEQFF
size: few; D: -; J: TRBJ1-2; V: TRBV29-1; DNA: TGCAGCGTTGCCCAGGGTCCTAACTATGGCTACACCTTC; CDR3: CSVAQGPNYGYTF
size: -; D: TRBD2; J: TRBJ2-1; V: TRBV30; DNA: TGTGCCTGGAGCCCCTTCGGTCGTAGCGGGAGAGAGCAGTTCTTC; CDR3: CAWSPFGRSGREQFF
size: many; D: -; J: TRBJ2-7; V: TRBV10-3; DNA: TGTGCCATCAGCGGGGACACTACCTACGAGCAGTACTTC; CDR3: CAISGDTTYEQYF
size: -; D: TRBD2; J: TRBJ2-3; V: TRBV6-6; DNA: TGTGCCGGCAGTTGGACTAGCAGCAACACAGATACGCAGTATTTT; CDR3: CAGSWTSSNTDTQYF
size: -; D: -; J: TRBJ2-7; V: TRBV3-1; DNA: TGTGCCAGCAGCCAAGGGGTGGGAAACTACGAGCAGTACTTC; CDR3: CASSQGVGNYEQYF
size: -; D: -; J: TRBJ2-7; V: TRBV7-9; DNA: TGTGCCAGCAGCTTGACGACGGAAGCTCCCTACGAGCAGTACTTC; CDR3: CASSLTTEAPYEQYF
size: -; D: TRBD2; J: TRBJ2-7; V: TRBV7-2; DNA: TGTGCCAGCAGCTTAGGGGGAGCGGGGGGGATTTACGAGCAGTACTTC; CDR3: CASSLGGAGGIYEQYF
size: many; D: -; J: TRBJ2-1; V: TRBV29-1; DNA: TGCAGCGTTCGACAGGTGGTGCGCAATGAGCAGTTCTTC; CDR3: CSVRQVVRNEQFF
size: -; D: TRBD1; J: TRBJ1-4; V: TRBV29-1; DNA: TGCAGCGCCTCTACAGGGACAGGGGCTTTCGATGAAAAACTGTTTTTT; CDR3: CSASTGTGAFDEKLFF
size: few; D: TRBD1; J: TRBJ1-5; V: TRBV9; DNA: TGTGCCAGCAGACTAGGACAGGGACGTCAGCCCCAGCATTTT; CDR3: CASRLGQGRQPQHF
size: once; D: -; J: TRBJ1-2; V: TRBV7-2; DNA: TGTGCCAGCAGCCTAAGTCGGGAAAACCGTGGCTACACCTTC; CDR3: CASSLSRENRGYTF
size: few; D: -; J: TRBJ2-5; V: TRBV20-1; DNA: TGCAGTGCTCAAGAGGACAGCCAAGAGACCCAGTACTTC; CDR3: CSAQEDSQETQYF